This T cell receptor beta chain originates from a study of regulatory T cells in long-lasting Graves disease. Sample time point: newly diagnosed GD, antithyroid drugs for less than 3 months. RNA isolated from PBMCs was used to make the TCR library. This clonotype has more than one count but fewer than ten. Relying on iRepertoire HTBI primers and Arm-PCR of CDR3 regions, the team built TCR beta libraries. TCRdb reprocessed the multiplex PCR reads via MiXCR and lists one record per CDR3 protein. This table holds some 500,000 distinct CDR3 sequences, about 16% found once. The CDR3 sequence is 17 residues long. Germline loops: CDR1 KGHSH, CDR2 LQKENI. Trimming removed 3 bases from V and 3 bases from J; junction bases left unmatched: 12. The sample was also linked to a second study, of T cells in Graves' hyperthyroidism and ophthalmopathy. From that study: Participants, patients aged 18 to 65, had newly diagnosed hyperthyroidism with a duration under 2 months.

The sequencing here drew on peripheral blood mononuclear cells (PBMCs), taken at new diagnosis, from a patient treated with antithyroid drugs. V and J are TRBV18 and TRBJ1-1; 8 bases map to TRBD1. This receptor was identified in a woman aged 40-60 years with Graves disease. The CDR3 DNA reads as TGTGCCAGCTCACCTCACGGACAGGGCGTAGGGGACACTGAAGCTTTCTTT. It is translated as CASSPHGQGVGDTEAFF.